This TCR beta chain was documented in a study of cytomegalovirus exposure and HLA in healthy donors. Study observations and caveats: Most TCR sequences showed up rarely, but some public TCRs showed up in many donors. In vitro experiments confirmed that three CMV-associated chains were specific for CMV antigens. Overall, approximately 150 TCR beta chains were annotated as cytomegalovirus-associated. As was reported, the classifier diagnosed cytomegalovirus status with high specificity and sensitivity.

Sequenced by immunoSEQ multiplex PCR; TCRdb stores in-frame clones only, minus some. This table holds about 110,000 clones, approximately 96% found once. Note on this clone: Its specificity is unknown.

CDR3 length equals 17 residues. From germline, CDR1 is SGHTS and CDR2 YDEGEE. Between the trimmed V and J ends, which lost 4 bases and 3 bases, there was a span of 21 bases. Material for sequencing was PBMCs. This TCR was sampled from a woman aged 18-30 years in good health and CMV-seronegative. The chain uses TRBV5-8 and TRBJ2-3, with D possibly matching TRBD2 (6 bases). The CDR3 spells CASSLSRGSGFTDTQYF. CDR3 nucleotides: TGTGCCAGCAGCCTCTCTCGGGGTAGCGGCTTTACAGATACGCAGTATTTT.